The 13 T cell receptor beta chains in this list originate from one sample, sequenced in a study of CD8 T cells in ankylosing spondylitis. TCRdb fed the 5' RACE reads into MiXCR, producing one record per CDR3 protein. The table shows 85,000 to 100,000 distinct CDR3 sequences, with roughly 8.3% occurring only once. The material sequenced was blood, either unsorted or a sorted T cell fraction (not recorded which). Every receptor here comes from a male donor with ankylosing spondylitis or in good health (not recorded which).

This clonotype was counted ten times or more. The chain couples TRBV6-1 to TRBJ1-2, with 11 nucleotides matching TRBD1. V lost 3 bases, J lost 8 bases, and 2 bases stayed unmatched. Germline CDR1 reads MNHNS; CDR2 reads SASEGT. CDR3 length equals 13 residues. This CDR3 reads CASSEDRGRGYTF. CDR3 nucleotide sequence: TGTGCCAGCAGTGAGGACAGGGGGCGCGGCTACACCTTC.

This clonotype was found many times. The rearrangement joins TRBV6-4 to TRBJ2-1; 12 nucleotides match TRBD2. This CDR3 is built from 21 residues. Germline CDR1 is MRHNA and CDR2 is SNTAGT. After removal of 6 bases from V and 3 bases from J, the junction contained 21 bases not matched to a gene. The chain's CDR3 is CASSPGRLAGVRGSSYNEQFF. CDR3 DNA sequence: TGTGCCAGCAGCCCCGGCCGACTAGCGGGAGTAAGGGGGAGCAGCTACAATGAGCAGTTCTTC.

This clonotype occurred many times. The J gene is TRBJ1-2, the V gene TRBV12-3 or TRBV12-4; TRBD1 matches 8 bases. The J segment lost 4 bases and the V segment lost 5 bases, leaving 15 bases of the junction unmatched. CDR3 length: 17 amino acids. The CDR3 bases are TGTGCCAGCAGTCCGTCCCGGGACAGGCACTCTTCCTATGGCTACACCTTC. This encodes CASSPSRDRHSSYGYTF.

This clonotype was seen many times. This sequence joins TRBV10-3 and TRBJ2-5, with D unresolved. V shed 0 bases and J shed 1 base, with 9 bases lying between them. The CDR3 length is 15 residues. Germline V gene lookup returns CDR1 ENHRY and CDR2 SYGVKD. CDR3 DNA sequence: TGTGCCATCAGTGAGTCAGCACAGCCCCAAGAGACCCAGTACTTC. Protein sequence: CAISESAQPQETQYF.

In its sample, this clonotype was seen many times. The V and J genes are TRBV5-1 and TRBJ2-7; D possibly corresponds to TRBD2 (5 bases). The V end was cut by 3 bases, the J end by 2 bases, with 12 bases between. The CDR3 consists of 14 residues. Looked up from germline, CDR1 is SGHRS and CDR2 is YFSETQ. The CDR3 here is CASSSLANTYEQYF. The CDR3 DNA reads as TGCGCCAGCAGCTCCCTAGCAAACACCTACGAGCAGTACTTC. The entire variable domain, with the rest obtained from reference TRBV5-1 and TRBJ2-7, is as follows: KAGVTQTPRYLIKTRGQQVTLSCSPISGHRSVSWYQQTPGQGLQFLFEYFSETQRNKGNFPGRFSGRQFSNSRSEMNVSTLELGDSALYLCASSSLANTYEQYFGPGTRLTVT.

At least ten counts were recorded for this clonotype. The rearrangement uses TRBV20-1 and TRBJ2-1; a weak D match, TRBD2 (5 bases). The CDR3 is made up of 15 amino acids. Germline lookup yields CDR1 DFQATT and CDR2 SNEGSKA (reference sequence). The ends were cut back, 7 bases at V and 5 bases at J, with 21 bases in the middle. The CDR3 sequence is CSVSPGPAGHNEQFF. The CDR3 region has the DNA TGCAGTGTATCCCCTGGGCCCGCGGGCCACAATGAGCAGTTCTTC.

On this clonotype: One junction end disagrees with the germline gene, perhaps due to a read error. The chain joins TRBV2 to TRBJ2-2; D is possibly TRBD2 (7 bases). CDR3 length: 15 amino acids. CDR1 is SNHLY and CDR2 is FYNNEI in the germline V gene. CDR3 amino acids: CAGSEGGGNTGELFF. The CDR3 DNA follows: TGTGCCGGCAGTGAAGGGGGGGGGAACACCGGGGAGCTGTTTTTT.

This clonotype was detected ten times or more. The genes are TRBV29-1 and TRBJ2-1, with TRBD1 matching over 8 bases. The CDR3 is 12 amino acids. Germline CDR1 is SQVTM and CDR2 is ANQGSEA. The V gene end was trimmed by 4 bases and the J gene end by 6 bases; junction bases not matched to a gene: 2. Here the CDR3 DNA reads TGCAGCGTTGCCAGGGGGCTCAATGAGCAGTTCTTC. This translates into CSVARGLNEQFF.

Many counts were recorded for this clonotype. CDR3 DNA: TGTGCCATCAGTGACACCAGCAATCAGCCCCAGCATTTT. This codes for CAISDTSNQPQHF. The V gene is TRBV10-3, the J gene TRBJ1-5; D is unclear. Looked up from germline, CDR1 is ENHRY and CDR2 is SYGVKD. The CDR3 has 13 residues. V was pared by 3 bases and J by 1 base, with 4 bases between.

Concerning this clonotype: A read error is possible here, since a much larger clone lies one base away. This sequence joins TRBV18 and TRBJ2-5; no definite D call. Germline V CDR1 and CDR2: KGHSH, LQKENI. CDR3 length: 13 residues. The CDR3 DNA sequence: TGTGCCAGCTCACCAAACCAACAAGCGACCCAGTACTTC. This codes for CASSPNQQATQYF.

This clonotype was seen at least ten times. The chain uses TRBV20-1 and TRBJ2-7; 8 positions match TRBD2. V lost 0 bases, J lost 11 bases, and 9 bases stayed unmatched. CDR3 length: 13 residues. Germline-derived CDR1 and CDR2 are DFQATT and SNEGSKA (reference sequence). CDR3 in DNA: TGCAGTGCTAGAGATTATAGCGGGAATGTGGAGTACTTC. As protein: CSARDYSGNVEYF.

This clonotype showed up many times. The V gene is TRBV18, the J gene TRBJ2-2; D gene unclear. Per germline, CDR1 KGHSH and CDR2 LQKENI. Between the trimmed V and J ends, which lost 2 bases and 0 bases, there was a span of 10 bases. CDR3 size: 16 residues. CDR3 protein: CASSPVFRSNTGELFF. For the CDR3, the DNA is TGTGCCAGCTCACCAGTCTTTCGGTCGAACACCGGGGAGCTGTTTTTT.

In this sample, this clonotype turned up many times. The rearrangement uses TRBV5-1 and TRBJ2-5; 7 bases are a match to TRBD2. Germline V lookup: CDR1 SGHRS, CDR2 YFSETQ. The CDR3 sequence is 13 residues long. V trimming: 5 bases; J trimming: 4 bases; junction bases outside the gene matches: 5. The CDR3 is CASRGRAGETQYF. CDR3 sequence (DNA): TGCGCCAGCAGAGGGAGGGCCGGAGAGACCCAGTACTTC.